A selection of T cell receptor beta chains follows, all from one sample in a study of blood T cells in healthy people across ages. TCRdb re-called the 5' RACE reads with MiXCR, one entry per CDR3 protein. The sample has about 1.8 million distinct CDR3 sequences, about 50% seen once. Input material: blood. The receptors originated from a woman in her thirties or forties in good health. Both conserved end residues are part of each CDR3. Each record gives: D gene, J gene, V gene, CDR3 protein. A D gene is named only where the DNA matches it firmly.

>TRBD1|TRBJ2-5|TRBV20-1
CSASSPGQGAAQYF
>.|TRBJ2-3|TRBV6-5
CASLSGDTQYF
>.|TRBJ2-1|TRBV9
CASSVSGAGQFF
>.|TRBJ1-6|TRBV28
CGILGGLGSPLHF
>TRBD2|TRBJ2-3|TRBV7-9
CASSLRTSEADTQYF
>TRBD1|TRBJ2-7|TRBV6-6
CASSPPIRQGAEQYF
>.|TRBJ1-2|TRBV29-1
CSVDGTTTNYGYTF
>.|TRBJ1-5|TRBV10-3
CAISATGNQPQHF
>.|TRBJ1-2|TRBV4-3
CASSRSANYGYTF
>.|TRBJ2-5|TRBV4-1
CASSQVGSRGETQYF
>.|TRBJ2-5|TRBV29-1
CSVVRQEETRYF
>TRBD2|TRBJ2-5|TRBV20-1
CSASSPSGVAYF
>TRBD1|TRBJ2-2|TRBV24-1
CATSRSGTVYTGELFF
>.|TRBJ2-5|TRBV4-3
CASSQSVVAGQETQYF
>.|TRBJ2-1|TRBV6-2/TRBV6-3
CASSPQGWNEQFF
>TRBD1|TRBJ2-3|TRBV6-1
CASSETLDRVQYF
>.|TRBJ2-3|TRBV6-2/TRBV6-3
CASSPSLGAYTDTQYF
>.|TRBJ2-5|TRBV20-1
CSARPPVSGRETQYF
>.|TRBJ2-5|TRBV27
CASSLGQLASWETQYF
>.|TRBJ1-1|TRBV6-6
CASSYVRGNTEAFF
>.|TRBJ2-3|TRBV5-1
CASSLGLPTDTQYF
>.|TRBJ1-6|TRBV27
CASSLLGGDSPLHF
>TRBD1|TRBJ2-5|TRBV20-1
CSAPPGTGIQETQYF
>.|TRBJ2-3|TRBV20-1
CSALWGSGTDTQYF
>.|TRBJ1-2|TRBV10-3
CAISSGGGNYGYTF
>.|TRBJ2-5|TRBV7-8
CASSSTDRGETQYF
>TRBD2|TRBJ2-3|TRBV20-1
CSARDGTSIADTQYF
>.|TRBJ2-1|TRBV11-2
CASRKSYNEQFF
>.|TRBJ1-4|TRBV4-3
CASSRKKGATNENLFF
>.|TRBJ2-7|TRBV6-1
CANNRSYEQYF
>TRBD1|TRBJ2-1|TRBV11-1
CATTDRVAYNEQFF
>.|TRBJ2-5|TRBV5-5
CASSLGGASGIQETQYF
>.|TRBJ2-5|TRBV20-1
CSASRLRLQETQYF
>.|TRBJ2-3|TRBV20-1
CSARNLGGGADTQYF
>.|TRBJ2-7|TRBV7-2
CASSLEAGSSYEQYF
>.|TRBJ1-2|TRBV29-1
CSVQDDSYGYTF
>TRBD1|TRBJ1-5|TRBV20-1
CSARDRETQPQHF
>TRBD2|TRBJ2-1|TRBV7-2
CASSWGGTLENEQFF
>.|TRBJ1-6|TRBV11-2
CASSSSYYNSPLHF
>TRBD2|TRBJ2-5|TRBV7-6
CASSSSGGTSSRETQYF
>.|TRBJ2-3|TRBV5-6
CASTEGGLGVTDTQYF
>TRBD1|TRBJ1-2|TRBV25-1
CASSRQGTGVGYTF
>TRBD1|TRBJ2-1|TRBV5-1
CASSLIDRGIIIDEQFF
>.|TRBJ2-6|TRBV7-3
CASSLRPGPSGANVLTF
>TRBD2|TRBJ2-1|TRBV20-1
CSAKGGLGETVTYNGQFF
>TRBD2|TRBJ2-4|TRBV27
CASSLTSGGANIQYF
>TRBD2|TRBJ2-3|TRBV18
CASSPPGLVTDTQYF